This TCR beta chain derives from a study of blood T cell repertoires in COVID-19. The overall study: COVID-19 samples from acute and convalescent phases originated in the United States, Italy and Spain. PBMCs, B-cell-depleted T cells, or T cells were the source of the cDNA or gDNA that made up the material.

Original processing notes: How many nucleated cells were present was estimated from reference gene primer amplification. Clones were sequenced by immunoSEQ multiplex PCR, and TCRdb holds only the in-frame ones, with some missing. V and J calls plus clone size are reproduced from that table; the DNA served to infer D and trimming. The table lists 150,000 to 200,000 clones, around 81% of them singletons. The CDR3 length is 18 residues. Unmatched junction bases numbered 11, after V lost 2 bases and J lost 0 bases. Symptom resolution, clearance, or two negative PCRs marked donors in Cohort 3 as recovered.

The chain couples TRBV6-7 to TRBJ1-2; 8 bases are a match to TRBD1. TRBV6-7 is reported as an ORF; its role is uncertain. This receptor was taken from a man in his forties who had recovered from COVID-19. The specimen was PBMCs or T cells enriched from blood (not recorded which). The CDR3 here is CASSYPHTRTGTNYGYTF. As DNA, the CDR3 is TGTGCCAGCAGTTACCCTCACACCCGGACAGGGACTAACTATGGCTACACCTTC.